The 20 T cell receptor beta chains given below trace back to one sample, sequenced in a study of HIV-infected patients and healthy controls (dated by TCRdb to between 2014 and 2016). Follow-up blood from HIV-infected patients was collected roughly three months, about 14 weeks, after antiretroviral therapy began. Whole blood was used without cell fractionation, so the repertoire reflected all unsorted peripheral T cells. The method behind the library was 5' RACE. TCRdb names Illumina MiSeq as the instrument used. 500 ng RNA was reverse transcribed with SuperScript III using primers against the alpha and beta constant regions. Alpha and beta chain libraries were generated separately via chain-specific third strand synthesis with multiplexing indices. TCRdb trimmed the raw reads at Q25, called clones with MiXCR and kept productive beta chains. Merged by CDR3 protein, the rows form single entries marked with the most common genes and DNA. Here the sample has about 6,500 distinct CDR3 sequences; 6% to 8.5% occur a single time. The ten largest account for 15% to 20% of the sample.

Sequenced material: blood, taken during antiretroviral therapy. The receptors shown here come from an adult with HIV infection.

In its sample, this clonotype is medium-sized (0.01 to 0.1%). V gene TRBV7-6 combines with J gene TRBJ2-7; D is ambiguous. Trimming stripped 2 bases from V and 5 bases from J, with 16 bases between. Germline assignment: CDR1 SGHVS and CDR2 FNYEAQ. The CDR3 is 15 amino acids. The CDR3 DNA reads TGTGCCAGCAGCTTAAGGCCCAACGATGGAGACGAGCAGTACTTC. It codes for CASSLRPNDGDEQYF.

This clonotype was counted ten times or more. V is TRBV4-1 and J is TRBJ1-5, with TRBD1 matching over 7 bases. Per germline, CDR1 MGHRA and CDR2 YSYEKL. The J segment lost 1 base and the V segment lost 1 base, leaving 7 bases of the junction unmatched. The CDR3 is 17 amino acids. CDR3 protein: CASSQVQGGGSNQPQHF. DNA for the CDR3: TGCGCCAGCAGCCAAGTTCAGGGGGGTGGGAGCAATCAGCCCCAGCATTTT.

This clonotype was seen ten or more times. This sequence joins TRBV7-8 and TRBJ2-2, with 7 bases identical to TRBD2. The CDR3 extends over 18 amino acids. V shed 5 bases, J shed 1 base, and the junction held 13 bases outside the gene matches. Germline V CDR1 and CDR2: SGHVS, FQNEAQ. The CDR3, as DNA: TGTGCCAGCAGCATTGGGGTAGCGGGTCCTGTGAACACCGGGGAGCTGTTTTTT. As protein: CASSIGVAGPVNTGELFF.

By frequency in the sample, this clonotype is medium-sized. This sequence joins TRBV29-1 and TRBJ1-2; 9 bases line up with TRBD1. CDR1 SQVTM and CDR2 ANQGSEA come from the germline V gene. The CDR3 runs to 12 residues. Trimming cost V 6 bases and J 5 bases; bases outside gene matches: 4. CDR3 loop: CSVNRGQYGYTF. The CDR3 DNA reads TGCAGCGTGAACAGGGGGCAATATGGCTACACCTTC.

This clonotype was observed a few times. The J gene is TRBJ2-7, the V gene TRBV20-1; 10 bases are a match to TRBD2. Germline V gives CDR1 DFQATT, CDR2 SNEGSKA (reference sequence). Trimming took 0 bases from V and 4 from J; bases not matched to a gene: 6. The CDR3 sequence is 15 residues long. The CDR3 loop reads CSARDPLAGEYEQYF. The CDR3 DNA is TGCAGTGCTAGAGATCCCCTAGCGGGAGAGTACGAGCAGTACTTC.

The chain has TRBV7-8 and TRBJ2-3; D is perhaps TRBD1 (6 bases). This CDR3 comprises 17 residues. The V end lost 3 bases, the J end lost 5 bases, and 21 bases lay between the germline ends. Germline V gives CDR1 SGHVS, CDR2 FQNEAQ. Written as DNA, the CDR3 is TGTGCCAGCAGCTTCCCGCTAGACAGGACCATAGGAGATACGCAGTATTTT. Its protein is CASSFPLDRTIGDTQYF.

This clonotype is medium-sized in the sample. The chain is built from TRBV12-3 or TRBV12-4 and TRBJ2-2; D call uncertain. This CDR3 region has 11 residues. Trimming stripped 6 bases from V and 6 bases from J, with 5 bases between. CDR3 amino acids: CASSPAGELFF. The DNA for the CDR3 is TGTGCCAGCAGCCCAGCCGGGGAGCTGTTTTTT.

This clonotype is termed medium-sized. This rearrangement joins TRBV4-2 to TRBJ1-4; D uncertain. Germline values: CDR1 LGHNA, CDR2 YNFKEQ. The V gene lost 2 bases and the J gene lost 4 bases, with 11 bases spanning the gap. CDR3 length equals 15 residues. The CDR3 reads CASSQHWGGNEKLFF. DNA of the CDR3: TGTGCCAGCAGCCAACATTGGGGTGGTAATGAAAAACTGTTTTTT.

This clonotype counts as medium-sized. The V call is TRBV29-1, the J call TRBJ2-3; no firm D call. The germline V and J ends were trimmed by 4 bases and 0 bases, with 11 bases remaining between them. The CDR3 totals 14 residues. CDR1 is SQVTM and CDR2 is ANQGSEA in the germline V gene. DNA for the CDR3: TGCAGCGTTGGAGGAGAGACTAGCACAGATACGCAGTATTTT. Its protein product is CSVGGETSTDTQYF.

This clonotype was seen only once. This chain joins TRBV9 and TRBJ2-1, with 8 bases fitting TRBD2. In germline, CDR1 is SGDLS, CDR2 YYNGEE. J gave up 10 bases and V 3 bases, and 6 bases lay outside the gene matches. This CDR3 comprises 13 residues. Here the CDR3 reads CASSGIAGSEQFF. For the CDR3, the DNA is TGTGCCAGCAGCGGCATAGCGGGGAGCGAGCAGTTCTTC.

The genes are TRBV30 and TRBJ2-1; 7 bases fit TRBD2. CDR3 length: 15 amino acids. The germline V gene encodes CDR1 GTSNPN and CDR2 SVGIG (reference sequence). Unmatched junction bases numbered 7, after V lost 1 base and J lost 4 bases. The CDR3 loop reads CAWSGDMGGYNEQFF. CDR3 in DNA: TGTGCCTGGAGTGGGGATATGGGGGGGTACAATGAGCAGTTCTTC.

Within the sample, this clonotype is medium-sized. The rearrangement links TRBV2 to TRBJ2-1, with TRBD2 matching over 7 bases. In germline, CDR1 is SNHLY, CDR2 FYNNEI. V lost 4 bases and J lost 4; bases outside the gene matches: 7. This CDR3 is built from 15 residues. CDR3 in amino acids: CASSVRERGYNEQFF. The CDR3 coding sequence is TGTGCCAGCAGTGTAAGGGAGCGGGGATACAATGAGCAGTTCTTC.

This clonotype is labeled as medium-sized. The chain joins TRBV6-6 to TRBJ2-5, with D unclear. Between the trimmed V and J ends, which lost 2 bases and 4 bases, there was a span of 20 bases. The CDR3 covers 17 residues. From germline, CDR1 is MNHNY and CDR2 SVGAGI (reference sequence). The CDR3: CASSYHPWTLGRETQYF. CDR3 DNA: TGTGCCAGCAGTTACCACCCGTGGACCCTCGGAAGAGAGACCCAGTACTTC.

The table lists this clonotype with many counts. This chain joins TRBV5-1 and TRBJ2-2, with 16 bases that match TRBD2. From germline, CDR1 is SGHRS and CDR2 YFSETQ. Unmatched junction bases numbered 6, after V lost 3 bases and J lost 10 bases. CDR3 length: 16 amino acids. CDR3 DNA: TGCGCCAGCAGCTACGGGACTAGCGGGGGGGCCCAGGAGCTGTTTTTT. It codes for CASSYGTSGGAQELFF.

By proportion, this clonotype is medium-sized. This CDR3 reads CASIQPGANVLTF. In nucleotides, the CDR3 is TGTGCCAGCATCCAACCTGGGGCCAACGTCCTGACTTTC. The J gene is TRBJ2-6, the V gene TRBV2; D not certain. Germline CDR1 and CDR2: SNHLY and FYNNEI. This CDR3 spans 13 amino acids. V was shortened by 7 bases and J by 2 bases, with 6 bases between the two germline ends.

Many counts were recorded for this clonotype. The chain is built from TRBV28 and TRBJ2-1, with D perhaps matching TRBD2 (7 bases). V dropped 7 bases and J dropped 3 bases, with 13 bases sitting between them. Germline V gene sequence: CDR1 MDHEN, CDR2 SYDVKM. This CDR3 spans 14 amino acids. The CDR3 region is CASMGAGVYNEQFF. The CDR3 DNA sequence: TGTGCCAGCATGGGGGCGGGGGTCTACAATGAGCAGTTCTTC. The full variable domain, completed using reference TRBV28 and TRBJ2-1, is DVKVTQSSRYLVKRTGEKVFLECVQDMDHENMFWYRQDPGLGLRLIYFSYDVKMKEKGDIPEGYSVSREKKERFSLILESASTNQTSMYLCASMGAGVYNEQFFGPGTRLTVL.

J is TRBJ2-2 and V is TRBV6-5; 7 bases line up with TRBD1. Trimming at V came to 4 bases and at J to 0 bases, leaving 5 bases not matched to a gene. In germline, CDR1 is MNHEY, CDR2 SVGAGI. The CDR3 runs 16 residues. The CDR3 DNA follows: TGTGCCAGCAGTTCCGACAGGGCGACGAACACCGGGGAGCTGTTTTTT. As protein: CASSSDRATNTGELFF.

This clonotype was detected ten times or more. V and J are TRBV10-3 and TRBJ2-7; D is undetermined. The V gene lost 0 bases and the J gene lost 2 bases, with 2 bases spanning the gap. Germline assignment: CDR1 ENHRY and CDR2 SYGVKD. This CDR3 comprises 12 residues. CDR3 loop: CAISESTYEQYF. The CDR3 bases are TGTGCCATCAGTGAGTCGACCTACGAGCAGTACTTC.

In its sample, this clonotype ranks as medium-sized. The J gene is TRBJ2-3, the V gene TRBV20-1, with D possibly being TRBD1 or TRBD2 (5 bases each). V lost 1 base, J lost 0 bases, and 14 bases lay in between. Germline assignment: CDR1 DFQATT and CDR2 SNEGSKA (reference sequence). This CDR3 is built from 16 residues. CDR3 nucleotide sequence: TGCAGTGCTAGAGGGGGACGAGGGGCGAGCACAGATACGCAGTATTTT. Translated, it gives CSARGGRGASTDTQYF.

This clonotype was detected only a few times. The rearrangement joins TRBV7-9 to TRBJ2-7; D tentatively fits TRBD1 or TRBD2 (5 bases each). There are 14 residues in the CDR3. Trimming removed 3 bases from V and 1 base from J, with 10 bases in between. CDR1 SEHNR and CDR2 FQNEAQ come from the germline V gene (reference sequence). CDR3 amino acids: CASSLGVRSYEQYF. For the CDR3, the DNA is TGTGCCAGCAGCTTGGGGGTTAGGTCCTACGAGCAGTACTTC. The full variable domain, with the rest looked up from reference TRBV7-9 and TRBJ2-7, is DTGVSQNPRHKITKRGQNVTFRCDPISEHNRLYWYRQTLGQGPEFLTYFQNEAQLEKSRLLSDRFSAERPKGSFSTLEIQRTEQGDSAMYLCASSLGVRSYEQYFGPGTRLTVT.